This T cell receptor (beta chain) is from a study of CXCR3-negative and CXCR3-positive naive CD8 T cells. Findings and limits, study-wide: Higher TRB CDR3 hydrophobicity marked CXCR3-positive naive cells relative to CXCR3-negative naive cells. Similarly elevated diversity marked both naive subsets, with memory CD8+ cells showing far lower diversity.

Libraries were UMI-labeled 5' RACE TRB cDNA. TCRdb re-called the 5' RACE reads and shows each CDR3 protein once, DNA omitted. The sample totals roughly 130,000 distinct CDR3 sequences. Triplicate sorting captured approximately 290,000 cells each from every CD8+ T cell subset. The naive CD8+ gate required CD45RO-CCR7+CD27+CD95- phenotype. The germline V gene has CDR1 LNHDA and CDR2 SQIVND (reference sequence). The CDR3 totals 15 residues. Worth noting for this clonotype: Antigen specificity is unknown.

Specimen: naive CXCR3+ CD8+ T cells from blood. Noted subset: CD45RO-CCR7+CD27+CD95- naive CD8+ T cells expressing CXCR3 (TNR3+). This clonotype was sampled from a human donor in good health. Some clones in this sample may be carry-over from other donors' samples. The chain is built from TRBV19 and TRBJ2-5. This chain's CDR3 is CASSIMWTAKETQYF.